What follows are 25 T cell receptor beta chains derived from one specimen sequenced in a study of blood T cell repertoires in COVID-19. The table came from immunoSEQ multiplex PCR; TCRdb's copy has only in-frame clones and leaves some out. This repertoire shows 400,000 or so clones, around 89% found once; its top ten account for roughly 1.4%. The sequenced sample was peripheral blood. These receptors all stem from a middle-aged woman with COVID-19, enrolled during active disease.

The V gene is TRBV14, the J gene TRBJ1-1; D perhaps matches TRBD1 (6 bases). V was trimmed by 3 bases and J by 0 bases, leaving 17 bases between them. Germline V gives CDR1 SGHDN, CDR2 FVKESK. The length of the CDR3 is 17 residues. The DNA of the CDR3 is TGTGCCAGCAGCCAGGCCTCCAGGGGCCGCCTGAACACTGAAGCTTTCTTT. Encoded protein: CASSQASRGRLNTEAFF.

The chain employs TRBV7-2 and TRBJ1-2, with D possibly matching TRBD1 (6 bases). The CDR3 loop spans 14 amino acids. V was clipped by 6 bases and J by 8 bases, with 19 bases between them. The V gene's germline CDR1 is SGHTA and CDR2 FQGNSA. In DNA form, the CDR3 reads TGTGCCAGCAGTTCCAGACAGGTTCATCGGGGCTACACCTTC. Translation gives CASSSRQVHRGYTF.

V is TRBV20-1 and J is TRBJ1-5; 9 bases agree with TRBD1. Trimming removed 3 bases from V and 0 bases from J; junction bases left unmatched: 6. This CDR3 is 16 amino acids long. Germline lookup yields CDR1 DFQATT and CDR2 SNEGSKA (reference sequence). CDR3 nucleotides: TGCAGTGCTAGTTCGACAGGGGGGTTTAGCAATCAGCCCCAGCATTTT. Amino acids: CSASSTGGFSNQPQHF.

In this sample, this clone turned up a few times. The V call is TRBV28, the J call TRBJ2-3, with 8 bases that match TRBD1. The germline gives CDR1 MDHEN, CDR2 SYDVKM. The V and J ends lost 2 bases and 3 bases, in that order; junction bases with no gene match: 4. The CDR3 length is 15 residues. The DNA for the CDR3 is TGTGCCAGCAGTTTAGGACAGGGTTTAACAGATACGCAGTATTTT. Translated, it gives CASSLGQGLTDTQYF.

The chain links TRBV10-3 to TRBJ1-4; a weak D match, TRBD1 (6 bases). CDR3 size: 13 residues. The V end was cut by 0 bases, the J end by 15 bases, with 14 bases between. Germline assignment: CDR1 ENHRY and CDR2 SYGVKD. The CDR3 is CAISESQGLEVFF. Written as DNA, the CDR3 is TGTGCCATCAGTGAGTCGCAGGGGCTGGAGGTGTTTTTT.

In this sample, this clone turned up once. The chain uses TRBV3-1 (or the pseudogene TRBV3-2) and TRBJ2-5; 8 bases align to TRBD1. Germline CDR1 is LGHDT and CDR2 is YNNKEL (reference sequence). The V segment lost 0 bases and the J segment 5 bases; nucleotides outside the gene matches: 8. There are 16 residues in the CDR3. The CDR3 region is CASSQDATGVRETQYF. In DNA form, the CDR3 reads TGTGCCAGCAGCCAAGACGCGACAGGGGTACGGGAGACCCAGTACTTC.

Written as DNA, the CDR3 is TGCAGCGTTGTTCAGGGTTCAATAAACTATGGCTACACCTTC. This gives the protein CSVVQGSINYGYTF. This chain uses TRBV29-1 with TRBJ1-2; possible D gene TRBD1, 5 bases. Per the germline V gene, CDR1 is SQVTM and CDR2 is ANQGSEA. V lost 4 bases, J lost 2 bases, and 14 bases lay in between. CDR3 length equals 14 residues.

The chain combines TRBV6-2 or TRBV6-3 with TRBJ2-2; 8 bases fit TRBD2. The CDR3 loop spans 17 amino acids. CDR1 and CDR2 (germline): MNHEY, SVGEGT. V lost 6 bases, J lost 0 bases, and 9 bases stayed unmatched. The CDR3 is CASSRPSGGANTGELFF. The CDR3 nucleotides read TGTGCCAGCAGCCGCCCCAGCGGGGGCGCGAACACCGGGGAGCTGTTTTTT.

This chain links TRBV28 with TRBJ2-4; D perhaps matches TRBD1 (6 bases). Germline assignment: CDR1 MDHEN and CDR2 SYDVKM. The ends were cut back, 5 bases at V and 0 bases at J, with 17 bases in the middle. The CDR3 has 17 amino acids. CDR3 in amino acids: CASSQGQGQLAKNIQYF. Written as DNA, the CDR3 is TGTGCCAGCAGTCAGGGGCAGGGACAACTAGCCAAAAACATTCAGTACTTC.

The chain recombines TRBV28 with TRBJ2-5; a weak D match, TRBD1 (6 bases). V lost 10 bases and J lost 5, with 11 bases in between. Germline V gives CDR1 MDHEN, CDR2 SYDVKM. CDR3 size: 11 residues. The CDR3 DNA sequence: TGTGCCACCACAGGGTTGGAGACCCAGTACTTC. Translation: CATTGLETQYF.

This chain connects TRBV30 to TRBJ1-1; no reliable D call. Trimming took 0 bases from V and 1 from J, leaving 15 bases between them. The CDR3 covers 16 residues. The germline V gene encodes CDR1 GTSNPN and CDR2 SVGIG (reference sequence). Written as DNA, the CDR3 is TGTGCCTGGAGTGTACGAAGCGATTCTAGGAACACTGAAGCTTTCTTT. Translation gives CAWSVRSDSRNTEAFF.

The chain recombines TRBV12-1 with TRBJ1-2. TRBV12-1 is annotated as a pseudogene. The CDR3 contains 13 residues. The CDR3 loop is CASSFDRGGSYTF. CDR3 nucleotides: TGTGCCAGCAGCTTTGACCGGGGGGGAAGCTACACCTTC.

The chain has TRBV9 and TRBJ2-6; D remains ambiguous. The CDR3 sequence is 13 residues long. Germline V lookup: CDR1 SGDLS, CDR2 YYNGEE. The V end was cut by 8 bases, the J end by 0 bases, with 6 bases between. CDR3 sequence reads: CASRTSGANVLTF. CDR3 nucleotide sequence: TGTGCCAGTAGAACCTCTGGGGCCAACGTCCTGACTTTC.

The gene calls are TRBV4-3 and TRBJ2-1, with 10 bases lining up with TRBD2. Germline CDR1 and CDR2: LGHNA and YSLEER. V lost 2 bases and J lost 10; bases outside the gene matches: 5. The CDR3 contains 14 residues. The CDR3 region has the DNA TGCGCCAGCAGCCAAAGCGGGGGGGGTTTGGAGCAGTTCTTC. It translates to CASSQSGGGLEQFF.

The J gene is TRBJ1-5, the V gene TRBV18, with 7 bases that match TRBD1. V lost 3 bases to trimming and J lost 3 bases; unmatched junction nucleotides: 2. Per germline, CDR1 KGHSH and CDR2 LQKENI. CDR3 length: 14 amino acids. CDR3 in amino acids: CASSPGQFNQPQHF. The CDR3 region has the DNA TGTGCCAGCTCACCGGGACAGTTCAATCAGCCCCAGCATTTT. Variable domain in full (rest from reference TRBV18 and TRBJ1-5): NAGVMQNPRHLVRRRGQEARLRCSPMKGHSHVYWYRQLPEEGLKFMVYLQKENIIDESGMPKERFSAEFPKEGPSILRIQQVVRGDSAAYFCASSPGQFNQPQHFGDGTRLSIL.

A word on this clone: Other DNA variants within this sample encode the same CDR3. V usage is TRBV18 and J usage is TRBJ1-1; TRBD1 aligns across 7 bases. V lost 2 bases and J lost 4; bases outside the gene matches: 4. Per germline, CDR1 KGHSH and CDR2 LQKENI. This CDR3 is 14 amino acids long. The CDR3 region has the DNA TGTGCCAGCTCACCAAGACAGGGTGGCACTGAAGCTTTCTTT. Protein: CASSPRQGGTEAFF.

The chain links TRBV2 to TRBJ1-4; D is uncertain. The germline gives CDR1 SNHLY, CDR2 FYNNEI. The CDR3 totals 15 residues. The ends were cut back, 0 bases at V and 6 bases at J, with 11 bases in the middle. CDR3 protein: CASSEAGANYEKLFF. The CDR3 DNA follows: TGTGCCAGCAGTGAAGCGGGAGCAAACTATGAAAAACTGTTTTTT.

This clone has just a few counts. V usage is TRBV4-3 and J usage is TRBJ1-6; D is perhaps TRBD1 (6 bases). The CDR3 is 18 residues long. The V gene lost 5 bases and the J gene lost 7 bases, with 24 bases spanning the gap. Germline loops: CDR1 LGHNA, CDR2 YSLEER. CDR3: CASSAFVGGADYNSPLHF. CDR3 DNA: TGCGCCAGCAGCGCATTTGTGGGGGGGGCAGACTACAATTCACCCCTCCACTTT.

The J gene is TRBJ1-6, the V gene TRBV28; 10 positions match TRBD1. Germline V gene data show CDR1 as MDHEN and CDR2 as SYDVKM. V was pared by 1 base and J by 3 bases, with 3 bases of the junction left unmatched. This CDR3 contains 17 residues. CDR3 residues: CASSLSGQGVYNSPLHF. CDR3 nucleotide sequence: TGTGCCAGCAGTTTATCTGGACAGGGGGTCTATAATTCACCCCTCCACTTT.

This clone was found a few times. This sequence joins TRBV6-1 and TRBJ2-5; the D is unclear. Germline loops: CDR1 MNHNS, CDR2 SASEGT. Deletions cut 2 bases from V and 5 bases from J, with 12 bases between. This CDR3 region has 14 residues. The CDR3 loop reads CASSERQVRETQYF. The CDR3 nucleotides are TGTGCCAGCAGTGAACGGCAGGTTAGGGAGACCCAGTACTTC.

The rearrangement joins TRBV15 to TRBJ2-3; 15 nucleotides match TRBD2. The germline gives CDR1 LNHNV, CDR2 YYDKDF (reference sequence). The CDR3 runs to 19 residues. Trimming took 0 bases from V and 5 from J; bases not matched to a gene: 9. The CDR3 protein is CATSRDLGLAGGGRDTQYF. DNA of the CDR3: TGTGCCACCAGCAGAGATCTGGGACTAGCGGGAGGAGGGAGAGATACGCAGTATTTT.

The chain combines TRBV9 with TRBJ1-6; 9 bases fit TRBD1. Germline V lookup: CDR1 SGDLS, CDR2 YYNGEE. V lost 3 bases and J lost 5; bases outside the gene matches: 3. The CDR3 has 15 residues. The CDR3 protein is CASSGGTGHNSPLHF. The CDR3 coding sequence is TGTGCCAGCAGCGGAGGGACAGGGCATAATTCACCCCTCCACTTT.

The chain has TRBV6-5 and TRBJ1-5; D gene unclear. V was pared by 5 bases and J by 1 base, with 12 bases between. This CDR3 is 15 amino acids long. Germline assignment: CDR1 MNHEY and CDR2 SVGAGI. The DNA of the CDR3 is TGTGCCAGCAGTCCGGGGTACGGAAGCAATCAGCCCCAGCATTTT. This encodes CASSPGYGSNQPQHF.

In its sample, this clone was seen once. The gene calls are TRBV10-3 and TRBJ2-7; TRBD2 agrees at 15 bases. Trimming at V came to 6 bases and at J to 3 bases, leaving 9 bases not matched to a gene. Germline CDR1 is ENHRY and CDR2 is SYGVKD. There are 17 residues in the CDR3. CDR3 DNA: TGTGCCATCAGCCGGACTAGCGGGGGGGCTAAAGACTACGAGCAGTACTTC. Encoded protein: CAISRTSGGAKDYEQYF.

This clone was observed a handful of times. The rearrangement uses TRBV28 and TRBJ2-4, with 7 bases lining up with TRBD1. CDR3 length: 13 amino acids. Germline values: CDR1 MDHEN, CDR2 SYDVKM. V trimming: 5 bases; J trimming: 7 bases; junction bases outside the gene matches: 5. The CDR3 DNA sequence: TGTGCCAGCAGTCGACAGGGAACGAACATTCAGTACTTC. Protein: CASSRQGTNIQYF. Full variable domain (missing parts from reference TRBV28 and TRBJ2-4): DVKVTQSSRYLVKRTGEKVFLECVQDMDHENMFWYRQDPGLGLRLIYFSYDVKMKEKGDIPEGYSVSREKKERFSLILESASTNQTSMYLCASSRQGTNIQYFGAGTRLSVL.